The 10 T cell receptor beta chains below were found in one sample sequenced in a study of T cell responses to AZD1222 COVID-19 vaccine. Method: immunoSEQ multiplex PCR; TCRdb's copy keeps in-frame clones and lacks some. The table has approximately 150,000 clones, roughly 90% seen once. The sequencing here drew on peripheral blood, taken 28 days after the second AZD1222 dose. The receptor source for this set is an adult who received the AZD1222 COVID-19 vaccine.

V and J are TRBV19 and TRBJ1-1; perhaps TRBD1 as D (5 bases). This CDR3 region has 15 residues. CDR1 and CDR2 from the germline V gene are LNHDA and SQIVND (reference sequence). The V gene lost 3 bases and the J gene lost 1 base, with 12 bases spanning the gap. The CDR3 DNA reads TGTGCCAGTAGTATGGGGGGGTACACGAACACTGAAGCTTTCTTT. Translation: CASSMGGYTNTEAFF.

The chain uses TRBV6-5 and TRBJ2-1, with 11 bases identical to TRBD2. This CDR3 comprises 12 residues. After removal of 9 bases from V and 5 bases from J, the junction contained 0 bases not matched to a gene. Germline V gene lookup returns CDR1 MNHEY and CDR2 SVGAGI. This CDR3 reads CASSGGDNEQFF. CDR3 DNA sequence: TGTGCCAGTAGCGGGGGGGACAATGAGCAGTTCTTC.

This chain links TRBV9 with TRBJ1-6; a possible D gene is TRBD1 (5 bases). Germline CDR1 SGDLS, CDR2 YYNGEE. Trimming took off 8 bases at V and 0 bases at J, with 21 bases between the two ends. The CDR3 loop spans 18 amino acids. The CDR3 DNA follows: TGTGCCAGTGCCCATTCCGGGACCGGGAGCTCCTATAATTCACCCCTCCACTTT. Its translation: CASAHSGTGSSYNSPLHF.

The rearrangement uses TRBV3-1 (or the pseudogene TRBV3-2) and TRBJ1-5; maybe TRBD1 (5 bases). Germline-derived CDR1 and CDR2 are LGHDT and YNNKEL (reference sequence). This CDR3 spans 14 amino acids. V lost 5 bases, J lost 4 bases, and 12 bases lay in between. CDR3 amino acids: CASSSRAGNQPQHF. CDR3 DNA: TGTGCCAGCAGCTCCAGGGCCGGGAATCAGCCCCAGCATTTT.

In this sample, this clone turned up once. The CDR3 reads CASRKGQITTYNEQFF. CDR3 coding DNA: TGTGCAAGTCGCAAAGGACAGATAACAACCTACAATGAGCAGTTCTTC. V gene TRBV12-2 combines with J gene TRBJ2-1; the listed D gene, TRBD1, was not tested against the DNA. TRBV12-2 is shown as a pseudogene. This CDR3 spans 16 amino acids.

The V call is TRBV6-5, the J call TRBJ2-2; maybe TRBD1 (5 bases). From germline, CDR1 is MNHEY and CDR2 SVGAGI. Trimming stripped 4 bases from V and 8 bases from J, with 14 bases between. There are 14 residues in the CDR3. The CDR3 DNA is TGTGCCAGCAGTTCCCAGACAGTCCAAGGGGAGCTGTTTTTT. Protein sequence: CASSSQTVQGELFF.

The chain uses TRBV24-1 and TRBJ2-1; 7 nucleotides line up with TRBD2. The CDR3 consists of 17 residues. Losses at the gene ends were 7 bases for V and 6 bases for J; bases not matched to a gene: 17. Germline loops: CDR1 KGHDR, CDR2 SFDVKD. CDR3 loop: CATSHSLPSGIFNEQFF. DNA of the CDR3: TGTGCCACCAGCCACAGCTTACCGAGCGGGATCTTCAATGAGCAGTTCTTC.

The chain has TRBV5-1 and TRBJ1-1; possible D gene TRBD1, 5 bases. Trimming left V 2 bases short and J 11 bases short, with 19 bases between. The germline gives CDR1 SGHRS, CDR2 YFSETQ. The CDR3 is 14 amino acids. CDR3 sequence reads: CASSLSGAAQGAFF. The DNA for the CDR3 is TGCGCCAGCAGCTTATCCGGGGCAGCACAAGGGGCTTTCTTT.

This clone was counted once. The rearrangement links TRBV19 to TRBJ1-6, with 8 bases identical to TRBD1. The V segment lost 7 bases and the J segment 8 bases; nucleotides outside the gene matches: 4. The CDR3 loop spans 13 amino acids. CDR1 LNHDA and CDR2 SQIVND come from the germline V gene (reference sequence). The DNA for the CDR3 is TGTGCCAGTACCCGACAGGGGCATTCACCCCTCCACTTT. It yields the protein CASTRQGHSPLHF. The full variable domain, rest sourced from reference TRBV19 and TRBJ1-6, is DGGITQSPKYLFRKEGQNVTLSCEQNLNHDAMYWYRQDPGQGLRLIYYSQIVNDFQKGDIAEGYSVSREKKESFPLTVTSAQKNPTAFYLCASTRQGHSPLHFGNGTRLTVT.

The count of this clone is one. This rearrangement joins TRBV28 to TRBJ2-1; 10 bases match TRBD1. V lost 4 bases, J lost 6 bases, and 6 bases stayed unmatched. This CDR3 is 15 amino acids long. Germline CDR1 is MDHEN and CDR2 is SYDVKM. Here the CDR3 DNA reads TGTGCCAGCAGTTACCGGGACAGGGGTGCCAATGAGCAGTTCTTC. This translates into CASSYRDRGANEQFF.